The 32 T cell receptor beta chains listed next were all sequenced from one sample in a study of T cells after yellow fever vaccination. TCRdb re-called the 5' RACE reads through MiXCR, storing one row per CDR3 protein. The sample lists hundreds of thousands of distinct CDR3 sequences, about a fifth occurring once. The specimen was PBMCs, collected 15 days after the yellow fever booster vaccination. The receptors stem from a man aged 30 to 45 who received the YFV17D yellow fever vaccine.

Only a few counts were recorded for this clonotype. CDR3 protein: CARGTSGTNEQFF. Here the CDR3 DNA reads TGTGCCAGAGGGACTAGCGGGACCAATGAGCAGTTCTTC. The V and J genes are TRBV30 and TRBJ2-1; 13 nucleotides line up with TRBD2. In germline, CDR1 is GTSNPN, CDR2 SVGIG (reference sequence). Trimming at V came to 8 bases and at J to 6 bases, leaving 4 bases not matched to a gene. This CDR3 spans 13 amino acids.

The rearrangement uses TRBV10-3 and TRBJ2-5, with 8 bases identical to TRBD2. V was clipped by 4 bases and J by 5 bases; unmatched bases: 6. The CDR3 covers 14 residues. Germline loops: CDR1 ENHRY, CDR2 SYGVKD. CDR3 bases: TGTGCCATCAGTGCTGGGACTAGTAGCGAGACCCAGTACTTC. As protein: CAISAGTSSETQYF.

The V and J genes are TRBV12-3 or TRBV12-4 and TRBJ2-3; 13 bases map to TRBD2. J gave up 4 bases and V 3 bases, and 4 bases lay outside the gene matches. This CDR3 is 16 amino acids long. CDR3 sequence reads: CASSFMTSGRSDTQYF. The CDR3, as DNA: TGTGCCAGCAGTTTTATGACTAGCGGGAGGTCAGATACGCAGTATTTT.

This clonotype was counted a few times. The J gene is TRBJ1-6, the V gene TRBV5-6; 7 nucleotides line up with TRBD1. The CDR3 covers 14 residues. Germline V gene data show CDR1 as SGHDT and CDR2 as YYEEEE. The ends lost 4 bases at V and 10 bases at J; junction bases unmatched: 8. DNA of the CDR3: TGTGCCAGCAGCCTGACAGGGTTAAGCTCACCCCTCCACTTT. Translating it yields CASSLTGLSSPLHF.

This CDR3 is CSATKQGRRDTQYF. CDR3 nucleotides: TGCAGTGCTACGAAACAGGGGCGGCGGGATACGCAGTATTTT. The chain joins TRBV20-1 to TRBJ2-3; 7 nucleotides line up with TRBD1. CDR3 size: 14 residues. Germline CDR1 is DFQATT and CDR2 is SNEGSKA (reference sequence). Germline trimming cut 4 bases from V and 6 bases from J; bases unmatched to any gene: 10.

There are a few counts of this clonotype. The chain uses TRBV29-1 and TRBJ1-3; no clear D gene. The CDR3 is made up of 12 amino acids. V lost 5 bases and J lost 7, with 12 bases in between. Germline values: CDR1 SQVTM, CDR2 ANQGSEA. CDR3 nucleotide sequence: TGCAGCGTTCCCGGGAAAGGGAACACCATATATTTT. Protein product: CSVPGKGNTIYF. Variable domain in full (rest from reference TRBV29-1 and TRBJ1-3): SAVISQKPSRDICQRGTSLTIQCQVDSQVTMMFWYRQQPGQSLTLIATANQGSEATYESGFVIDKFPISRPNLTFSTLTVSNMSPEDSSIYLCSVPGKGNTIYFGEGSWLTVV.

The chain couples TRBV7-9 to TRBJ2-3; D possibly corresponds to TRBD1 (6 bases). V lost 6 bases, J lost 4 bases, and 11 bases lay in between. CDR3 size: 13 residues. Germline V gene sequence: CDR1 SEHNR, CDR2 FQNEAQ (reference sequence). Here the CDR3 reads CASRRTASDTQYF. In DNA form, the CDR3 reads TGTGCCAGCAGAAGGACAGCCTCAGATACGCAGTATTTT.

The V and J genes are TRBV20-1 and TRBJ2-5; maybe TRBD2 (6 bases). CDR1 is DFQATT, CDR2 SNEGSKA, per germline (reference sequence). The CDR3 spans 13 residues. Trimming took 2 bases from V and 8 from J, leaving 15 bases between them. The CDR3 coding sequence is TGCAGTGCTAGAAGGGCGGAGGGAGAAACCCAGTACTTC. The encoded protein is CSARRAEGETQYF.

This clonotype was observed at least ten times. The chain recombines TRBV2 with TRBJ2-2; maybe TRBD2 (5 bases). Germline V gene lookup returns CDR1 SNHLY and CDR2 FYNNEI. The length of the CDR3 is 12 residues. Trimming cost V 5 bases and J 8 bases, with 9 bases left between them. DNA for the CDR3: TGTGCCAGCAGTCCTACTAGAGGGGAGCTGTTTTTT. Translation: CASSPTRGELFF.

This clonotype has only a few counts. The gene calls are TRBV20-1 and TRBJ2-3, with 8 bases matching TRBD2. Per germline, CDR1 DFQATT and CDR2 SNEGSKA (reference sequence). The CDR3 totals 14 residues. The V segment lost 4 bases and the J segment 4 bases; nucleotides outside the gene matches: 7. The CDR3 loop is CSANPAGVADTQYF. The CDR3, as DNA: TGCAGTGCTAATCCAGCGGGAGTCGCAGATACGCAGTATTTT.

This clonotype has a count of ten or more. The V call is TRBV5-1, the J call TRBJ1-1; no clear D. The germline V and J ends were trimmed by 1 base and 0 bases, with 7 bases remaining between them. CDR1 and CDR2 (germline): SGHRS, YFSETQ. The CDR3 runs 14 residues. The CDR3 region has the DNA TGCGCCAGCAGCTTGAGTTCCCTGAACACTGAAGCTTTCTTT. Its translation: CASSLSSLNTEAFF.

There are a few counts of this clonotype. The rearrangement joins TRBV2 to TRBJ2-7; D tentatively reads TRBD1 or TRBD2 (6 bases each). Trimming left V 6 bases short and J 3 bases short, with 15 bases between. Germline V CDR1 and CDR2: SNHLY, FYNNEI. CDR3 length: 14 residues. The CDR3 sequence is CASSPRGEIYEQYF. In DNA form, the CDR3 reads TGTGCCAGCAGCCCGAGGGGGGAAATCTACGAGCAGTACTTC.

This clonotype showed up just a few times. This rearrangement joins TRBV7-2 to TRBJ2-3; D may correspond to TRBD1 or TRBD2 (5 bases each). This CDR3 has 14 amino acids. Trimming took 4 bases from V and 4 from J, leaving 12 bases between them. Germline CDR1 reads SGHTA; CDR2 reads FQGNSA. In DNA form, the CDR3 reads TGTGCCAGCAGCTCAGAGGGGCCTGCAGATACGCAGTATTTT. Protein: CASSSEGPADTQYF.

The V and J genes are TRBV2 and TRBJ2-7; 7 bases fit TRBD1. J was trimmed by 3 bases and V by 3 bases; bases with no gene match: 2. The CDR3 contains 13 residues. Per the germline V gene, CDR1 is SNHLY and CDR2 is FYNNEI. This chain's CDR3 is CASSESGGYEQYF. The DNA of the CDR3 is TGTGCCAGCAGTGAGTCAGGGGGCTACGAGCAGTACTTC.

This clonotype was seen a few times. The V call is TRBV7-2, the J call TRBJ1-1, with D unresolved. The V and J ends lost 1 base and 8 bases respectively, with 11 bases between them. Germline V gene data show CDR1 as SGHTA and CDR2 as FQGNSA. The CDR3 length is 13 residues. CDR3 DNA: TGTGCCAGCAGCTTAGATTTGCCTCGGGAAGCTTTCTTT. Translating it yields CASSLDLPREAFF.

The CDR3 spells CASSLGLPAYQQFF. CDR3 bases: TGTGCCAGCAGTTTGGGACTGCCGGCTTACCAGCAGTTCTTC. The J gene is TRBJ2-1, the V gene TRBV28, with D possibly being TRBD2 (6 bases). Germline CDR1 reads MDHEN; CDR2 reads SYDVKM. This CDR3 has 14 residues. Trimming pared 3 bases from V and 11 bases from J, leaving 17 bases between.

The table lists this clonotype with a few counts. V and J are TRBV5-1 and TRBJ2-7; 13 bases are a match to TRBD2. With 1 base clipped from V and 3 bases from J, the junction kept 13 bases outside the gene matches. From germline, CDR1 is SGHRS and CDR2 YFSETQ. This CDR3 is built from 19 residues. CDR3 DNA: TGCGCCAGCAGCTTGAGGACTAGCGGGAGTGGGAACCAGGTCTACGAGCAGTACTTC. Translating gives CASSLRTSGSGNQVYEQYF.

This clonotype has ten or more counts. V is TRBV20-1 and J is TRBJ2-3; D is perhaps TRBD1 (5 bases). The CDR3 is made up of 15 amino acids. Trimming removed 2 bases from V and 4 bases from J, with 16 bases in between. The germline CDR1 and CDR2 sequences are DFQATT and SNEGSKA (reference sequence). The CDR3 DNA sequence: TGCAGTGCTAGAAATTCTAAGGGGCAATCAGATACGCAGTATTTT. This encodes CSARNSKGQSDTQYF.

This clonotype showed up just a few times. The rearrangement links TRBV27 to TRBJ2-7; D gene unclear. CDR3 length: 11 amino acids. V lost 4 bases and J 5 bases, leaving 6 bases between the germline ends. CDR1 MNHEY and CDR2 SMNVEV come from the germline V gene (reference sequence). This CDR3 is CASSSFNEQYF. The CDR3, as DNA: TGTGCCAGCAGTTCGTTTAACGAGCAGTACTTC.

The rearrangement joins TRBV28 to TRBJ2-3; no reliable D call. Looked up from germline, CDR1 is MDHEN and CDR2 is SYDVKM. Trimming cost V 6 bases and J 4 bases, with 8 bases left between them. The CDR3 totals 12 residues. This chain's CDR3 is CASRTLSDTQYF. CDR3 coding DNA: TGTGCCAGCAGAACCCTCTCAGATACGCAGTATTTT.

This clonotype was seen only a few times. The chain couples TRBV7-2 to TRBJ2-5; D not certain. In germline, CDR1 is SGHTA, CDR2 FQGNSA. V lost 1 base to trimming and J lost 4 bases, with 10 bases between them. The length of the CDR3 is 14 residues. The CDR3 here is CASSLGGLAETQYF. CDR3 nucleotides: TGTGCCAGCAGCTTAGGGGGTCTTGCAGAGACCCAGTACTTC.

The genes are TRBV25-1 and TRBJ2-7; 8 nucleotides match TRBD1. The ends lost 4 bases at V and 6 bases at J; junction bases unmatched: 5. CDR3 size: 13 residues. Germline V gene data show CDR1 as MGHDK and CDR2 as SYGVNS. This CDR3 is CASSGGQGREQYF. As DNA, the CDR3 is TGTGCCAGCAGTGGCGGACAGGGCCGCGAGCAGTACTTC.

This clonotype was picked up a small number of times. This chain links TRBV15 with TRBJ2-1; 13 bases fit TRBD2. The CDR3 loop spans 14 amino acids. Germline V CDR1 and CDR2: LNHNV, YYDKDF (reference sequence). The J segment lost 9 bases and the V segment lost 3 bases, leaving 2 bases of the junction unmatched. The CDR3 DNA sequence: TGTGCCACCAGCAGGGGACTAGCGGGAACTGAGCAGTTCTTC. Translation: CATSRGLAGTEQFF.

This clonotype appeared a few times. The chain uses TRBV7-9 and TRBJ1-4; D is unresolved. Trimming took off 4 bases at V and 10 bases at J, with 13 bases between the two ends. There are 13 residues in the CDR3. From germline, CDR1 is SEHNR and CDR2 FQNEAQ (reference sequence). For the CDR3, the DNA is TGTGCCAGCAGCTGGTCTTCAGAGCCAAAACTGTTTTTT. Translated: CASSWSSEPKLFF.

A few counts support this clonotype. The chain joins TRBV2 to TRBJ2-1, with a tentative D call TRBD2 (6 bases). This CDR3 has 13 residues. Trimming shortened V by 9 bases and J by 5 bases, and 14 bases separated the two germline ends. Germline CDR1 SNHLY, CDR2 FYNNEI. CDR3 sequence reads: CASVLERDNEQFF. Written as DNA, the CDR3 is TGTGCCAGTGTACTGGAGCGGGACAATGAGCAGTTCTTC. Drawing the rest from reference TRBV2 and TRBJ2-1, the complete variable domain is EPEVTQTPSHQVTQMGQEVILRCVPISNHLYFYWYRQILGQKVEFLVSFYNNEISEKSEIFDDQFSVERPDGSNFTLKIRSTKLEDSAMYFCASVLERDNEQFFGPGTRLTVL.

The gene calls are TRBV3-1 and TRBJ2-1, with 9 bases aligning to TRBD1. Trimming cost V 4 bases and J 9 bases; bases outside gene matches: 10. The germline gives CDR1 LGHDT, CDR2 YNNKEL (reference sequence). This CDR3 contains 15 residues. The CDR3 loop is CASSPSGTGRGEQFF. CDR3 bases: TGTGCCAGCAGCCCCTCCGGGACAGGGCGTGGTGAGCAGTTCTTC.

The chain uses TRBV28 and TRBJ1-5, with D possibly TRBD1 on 6 matching bases. The germline V gene has CDR1 MDHEN and CDR2 SYDVKM. Trimming pared 5 bases from V and 7 bases from J, leaving 21 bases between. This CDR3 has 16 amino acids. The CDR3: CASSRIFWGASQPQHF. CDR3 coding DNA: TGTGCCAGCAGTCGGATCTTTTGGGGGGCATCCCAGCCCCAGCATTTT. Full variable domain (missing parts from reference TRBV28 and TRBJ1-5): DVKVTQSSRYLVKRTGEKVFLECVQDMDHENMFWYRQDPGLGLRLIYFSYDVKMKEKGDIPEGYSVSREKKERFSLILESASTNQTSMYLCASSRIFWGASQPQHFGDGTRLSIL.

This clonotype was picked up a small number of times. The chain links TRBV6-1 to TRBJ2-6; D remains unclear. The ends were cut back, 7 bases at V and 2 bases at J, with 12 bases in the middle. This CDR3 comprises 15 residues. Germline values: CDR1 MNHNS, CDR2 SASEGT. The CDR3 region is CASTSITAGANVLTF. The CDR3 coding sequence is TGTGCCAGCACCTCAATCACAGCTGGGGCCAACGTCCTGACTTTC.

This clonotype was seen only a few times. This chain uses TRBV12-3 or TRBV12-4 with TRBJ1-1; D is possibly TRBD1 (6 bases). This CDR3 comprises 13 residues. V lost 4 bases and J 3 bases, leaving 9 bases between the germline ends. CDR3 sequence: CASSWGQDTEAFF. Written as DNA, the CDR3 is TGTGCCAGCAGTTGGGGGCAGGACACTGAAGCTTTCTTT.

The rearrangement links TRBV18 to TRBJ2-7; TRBD1 aligns across 7 bases. V gave up 10 bases and J gave up 5 bases; unmatched junction bases: 11. In germline, CDR1 is KGHSH, CDR2 LQKENI. This CDR3 is built from 13 residues. The DNA of the CDR3 is TGTGCCACCCGGGACAGTCTGGGGCACGAGCAGTACTTC. This translates into CATRDSLGHEQYF.

In its sample, this clonotype was seen a few times. J is TRBJ2-1 and V is TRBV7-2; maybe TRBD2 (5 bases). Germline CDR1 reads SGHTA; CDR2 reads FQGNSA. The CDR3 sequence is 15 residues long. The ends were cut back, 2 bases at V and 10 bases at J, with 18 bases in the middle. CDR3 amino acids: CASSLSSRQSKEQFF. In DNA, the CDR3 is TGTGCCAGCAGCTTATCTAGCCGTCAATCAAAGGAGCAGTTCTTC.

The chain carries TRBV7-2 and TRBJ2-3, with no clear D. Germline V CDR1 and CDR2: SGHTA, FQGNSA. The CDR3 runs 13 residues. The V end lost 6 bases, the J end lost 6 bases, and 13 bases lay between the germline ends. The CDR3 loop is CASSFQVEDTQYF. The CDR3 DNA reads TGTGCCAGCAGTTTTCAAGTCGAGGATACGCAGTATTTT. Variable domain in full (rest from reference TRBV7-2 and TRBJ2-3): GAGVSQSPSNKVTEKGKDVELRCDPISGHTALYWYRQSLGQGLEFLIYFQGNSAPDKSGLPSDRFSAERTGGSVSTLTIQRTQQEDSAVYLCASSFQVEDTQYFGPGTRLTVL.